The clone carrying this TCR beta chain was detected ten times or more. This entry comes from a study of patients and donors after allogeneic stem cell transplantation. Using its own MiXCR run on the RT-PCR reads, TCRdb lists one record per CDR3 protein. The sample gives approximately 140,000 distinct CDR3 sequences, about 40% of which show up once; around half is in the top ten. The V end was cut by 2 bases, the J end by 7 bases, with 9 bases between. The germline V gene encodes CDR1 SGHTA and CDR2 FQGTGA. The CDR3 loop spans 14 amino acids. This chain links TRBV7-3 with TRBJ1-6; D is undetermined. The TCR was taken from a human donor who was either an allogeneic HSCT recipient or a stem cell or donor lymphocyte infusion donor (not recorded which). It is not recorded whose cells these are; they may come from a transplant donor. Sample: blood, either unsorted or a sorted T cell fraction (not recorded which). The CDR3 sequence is CASSLSGYNSPLHF. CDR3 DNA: TGTGCCAGCAGCTTATCCGGGTACAATTCACCCCTCCACTTT.